The clone carrying this T cell receptor (beta chain) has only a few counts. Its antigen is currently unknown. What was sequenced were expressed TCRB transcripts, since all of the isolated RNA had been reverse transcribed. Read counts averaged roughly 3.7 million for samples of naive, central memory and regulatory T cells. Generated by immunoSEQ multiplex PCR, the TCRdb table keeps only in-frame clones and is missing some. The sample includes about 250,000 clones, roughly 14% of them seen just once. Over 95% purity was reached by all sorted populations. The sample is drawn from a study of beta chain features in type 1 diabetes. On the study more broadly: Patients shared similar age, gender and cell yields with healthy donors.

Per the germline V gene, CDR1 is MGHRA and CDR2 is YSYEKL. Trimming shortened V by 0 bases and J by 1 base, and 16 bases separated the two germline ends. The CDR3 sequence is 18 residues long. Study-wide findings and caveats: Shorter templates might be favored by PCR, equally in patients and controls.

This clonotype originated in a woman in her 40s in good health. V and J are TRBV4-1 and TRBJ1-5; D gene unclear. Input material: naive CD4+ T cells from blood. As DNA, the CDR3 is TGCGCCAGCAGCCAAGACCCCTGGGGAGGGCGAAGCAATCAGCCCCAGCATTTT. This sequence encodes CASSQDPWGGRSNQPQHF.